This T cell receptor (beta chain) originates from a study of blood T cell repertoires in COVID-19. From germline, CDR1 is LNHNV and CDR2 YYDKDF (reference sequence). CDR3 size: 15 residues. The ends were cut back, 0 bases at V and 8 bases at J, with 14 bases in the middle. Assay: immunoSEQ multiplex PCR; the TCRdb copy retains only in-frame clones and omits some. The sample consists of over 250,000 clones, over 75% of them appearing once. This sequence joins TRBV15 and TRBJ1-3; TRBD1 is a possible D gene (6 bases). This TCR was sampled from a woman aged 70-85 years with acute or convalescent COVID-19. Sequencing used peripheral blood. The CDR3 nucleotides read TGTGCCACCAGCAGAGATGGGGGGGGCAGAGACACCATATATTTT. This gives the protein CATSRDGGGRDTIYF.